The table lists the clone carrying this TCR beta chain with a count of one. CDR1 MNHEY and CDR2 SVGAGI come from the germline V gene. The V gene end was trimmed by 3 bases and the J gene end by 6 bases; junction bases not matched to a gene: 3. The CDR3 loop spans 13 amino acids. Authors' methods: Estimation of nucleated cell counts was performed using reference gene primer amplification. Assay used: immunoSEQ multiplex PCR; TCRdb lists only in-frame clones, some missing. That table supplies the V and J calls and clone size; D and trimming were determined from the DNA. The sample has about 150,000 clones, approximately 86% seen once. The data were obtained in a study of blood T cell repertoires in COVID-19. Whole-study context: COVID-19 samples collected from the United States, Italy and Spain covered acute and convalescent phases. Nucleic acid was either cDNA or gDNA, and it came from T cells, B-cell-depleted T cells, or PBMCs.

This clonotype was obtained from a woman in her seventies with acute or convalescent COVID-19. Sequenced: peripheral blood. The chain recombines TRBV6-5 with TRBJ1-2; 8 bases align to TRBD1. The chain's CDR3 is CASSYPGGHGYTF. The CDR3 DNA is TGTGCCAGCAGTTATCCAGGGGGCCATGGCTACACCTTC.